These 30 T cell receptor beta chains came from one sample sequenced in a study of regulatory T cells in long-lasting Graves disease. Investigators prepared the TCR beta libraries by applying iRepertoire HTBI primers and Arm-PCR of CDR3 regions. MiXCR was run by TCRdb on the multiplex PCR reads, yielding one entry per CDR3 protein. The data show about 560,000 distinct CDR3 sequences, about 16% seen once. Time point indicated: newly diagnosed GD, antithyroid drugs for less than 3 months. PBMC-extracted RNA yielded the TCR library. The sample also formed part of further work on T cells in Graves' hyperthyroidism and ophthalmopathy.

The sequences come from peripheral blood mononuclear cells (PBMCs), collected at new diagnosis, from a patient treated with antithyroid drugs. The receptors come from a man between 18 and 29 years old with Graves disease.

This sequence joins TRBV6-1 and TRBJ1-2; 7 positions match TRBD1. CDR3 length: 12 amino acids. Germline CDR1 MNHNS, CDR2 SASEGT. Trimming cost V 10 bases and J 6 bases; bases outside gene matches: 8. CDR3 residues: CATPKGADGYTF. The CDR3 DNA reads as TGTGCCACCCCCAAGGGGGCGGATGGCTACACCTTC.

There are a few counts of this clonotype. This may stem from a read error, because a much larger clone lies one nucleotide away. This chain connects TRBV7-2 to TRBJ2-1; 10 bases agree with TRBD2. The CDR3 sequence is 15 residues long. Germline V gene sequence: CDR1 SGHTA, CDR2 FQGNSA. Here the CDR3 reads CASSLGTSGNNERFF. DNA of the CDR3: TGTGCCAGCAGCTTAGGTACTAGCGGGAACAATGAGCGGTTCTTC.

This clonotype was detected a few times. CDR3: CASSGESGNTIYF. The CDR3 bases are TGTGCCAGCAGCGGTGAATCTGGAAACACCATATATTTT. The V and J genes are TRBV11-1 and TRBJ1-3, with D hard to call. This CDR3 region has 13 residues. Germline values: CDR1 SGHAT, CDR2 FQDESV (reference sequence). V dropped 5 bases and J dropped 1 base, with 6 bases sitting between them.

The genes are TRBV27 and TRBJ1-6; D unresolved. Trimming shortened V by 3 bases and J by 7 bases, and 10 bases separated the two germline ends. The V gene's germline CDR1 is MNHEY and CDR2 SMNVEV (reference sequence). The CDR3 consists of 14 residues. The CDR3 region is CASSFGSSNSPLHF. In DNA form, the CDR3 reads TGTGCCAGCAGTTTCGGGTCGAGCAATTCACCCCTCCACTTT.

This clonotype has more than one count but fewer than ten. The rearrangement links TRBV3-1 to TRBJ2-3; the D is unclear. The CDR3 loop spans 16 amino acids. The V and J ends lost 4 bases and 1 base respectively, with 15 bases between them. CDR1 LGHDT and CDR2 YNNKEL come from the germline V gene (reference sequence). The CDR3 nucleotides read TGTGCCAGCAGCCCCCGAGTTGCGAGAGGCACAGATACGCAGTATTTT. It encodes CASSPRVARGTDTQYF.

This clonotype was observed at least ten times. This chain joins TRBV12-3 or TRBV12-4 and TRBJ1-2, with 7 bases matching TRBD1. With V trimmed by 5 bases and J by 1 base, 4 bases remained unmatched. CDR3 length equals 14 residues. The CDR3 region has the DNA TGTGCCAGCAGTCCCCACAGGGGTAACTATGGCTACACCTTC. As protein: CASSPHRGNYGYTF.

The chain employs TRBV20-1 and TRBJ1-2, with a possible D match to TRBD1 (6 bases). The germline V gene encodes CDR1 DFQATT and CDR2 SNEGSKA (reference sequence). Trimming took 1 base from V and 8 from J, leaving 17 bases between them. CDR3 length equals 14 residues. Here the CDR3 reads CSARGRGGRGGYTF. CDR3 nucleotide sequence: TGCAGTGCTAGAGGCCGTGGGGGGCGCGGCGGCTACACCTTC.

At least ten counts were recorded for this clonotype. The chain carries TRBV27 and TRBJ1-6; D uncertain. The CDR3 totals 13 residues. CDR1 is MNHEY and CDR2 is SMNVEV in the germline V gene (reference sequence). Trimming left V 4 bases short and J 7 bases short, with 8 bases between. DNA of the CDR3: TGTGCCAGCAGTTGGGCAGAAAATTCACCCCTCCACTTT. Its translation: CASSWAENSPLHF.

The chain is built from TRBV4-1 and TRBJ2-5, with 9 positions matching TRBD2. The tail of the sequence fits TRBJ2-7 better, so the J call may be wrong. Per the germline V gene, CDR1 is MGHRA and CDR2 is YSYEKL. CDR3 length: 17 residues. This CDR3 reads CASSQGLAAPSSYEQYF. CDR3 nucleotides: TGCGCCAGCAGCCAGGGACTAGCAGCCCCGTCCTCCTACGAGCAGTACTTC.

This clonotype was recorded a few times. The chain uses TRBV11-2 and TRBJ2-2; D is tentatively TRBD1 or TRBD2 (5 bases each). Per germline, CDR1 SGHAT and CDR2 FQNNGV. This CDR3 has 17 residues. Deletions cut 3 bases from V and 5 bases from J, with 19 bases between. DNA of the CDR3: TGTGCCAGCAGCTTTACCCGAGGGGCCAGAGGGACCGGGGAGCTGTTTTTT. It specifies CASSFTRGARGTGELFF.

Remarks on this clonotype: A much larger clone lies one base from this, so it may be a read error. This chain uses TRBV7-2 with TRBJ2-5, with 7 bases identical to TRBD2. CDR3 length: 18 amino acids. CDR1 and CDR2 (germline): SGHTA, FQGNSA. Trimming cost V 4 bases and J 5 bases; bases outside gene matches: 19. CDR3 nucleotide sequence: TGTGCCAGCAGCTCTACGGAGGGCCCGCGGGAGAATAGGGAGACCCAGTACTTC. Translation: CASSSTEGPRENRETQYF. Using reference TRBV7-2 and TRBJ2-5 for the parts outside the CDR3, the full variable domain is GAGVSQSPSNKVTEKGKDVELRCDPISGHTALYWYRQSLGQGLEFLIYFQGNSAPDKSGLPSDRFSAERTGGSVSTLTIQRTQQEDSAVYLCASSSTEGPRENRETQYFGPGTRLLVL.

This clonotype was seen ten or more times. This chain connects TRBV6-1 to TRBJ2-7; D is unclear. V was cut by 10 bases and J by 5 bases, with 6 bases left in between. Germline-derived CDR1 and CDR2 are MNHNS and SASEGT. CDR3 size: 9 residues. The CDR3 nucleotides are TGTGCCACCGCTGACGAGCAGTACTTC. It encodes CATADEQYF.

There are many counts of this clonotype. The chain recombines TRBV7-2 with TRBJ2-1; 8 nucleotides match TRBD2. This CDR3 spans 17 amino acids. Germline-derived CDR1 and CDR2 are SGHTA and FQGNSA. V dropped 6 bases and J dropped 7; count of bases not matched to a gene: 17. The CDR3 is CASSGGRRDSPWNEQFF. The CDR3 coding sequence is TGTGCCAGCAGTGGCGGGAGGCGAGACTCCCCGTGGAATGAGCAGTTCTTC.

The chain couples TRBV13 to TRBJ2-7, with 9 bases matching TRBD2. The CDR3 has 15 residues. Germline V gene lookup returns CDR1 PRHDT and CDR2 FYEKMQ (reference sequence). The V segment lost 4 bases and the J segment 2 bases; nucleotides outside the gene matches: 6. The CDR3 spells CASSSRSSGAYEQYF. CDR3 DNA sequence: TGTGCCAGCAGCTCCCGATCTAGCGGGGCCTACGAGCAGTACTTC.

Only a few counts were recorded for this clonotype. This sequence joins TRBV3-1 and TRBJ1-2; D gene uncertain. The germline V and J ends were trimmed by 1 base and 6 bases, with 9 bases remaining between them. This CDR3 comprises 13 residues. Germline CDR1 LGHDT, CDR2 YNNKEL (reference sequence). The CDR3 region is CASSQGLKNGYTF. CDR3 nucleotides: TGTGCCAGCAGCCAAGGGCTAAAAAATGGCTACACCTTC.

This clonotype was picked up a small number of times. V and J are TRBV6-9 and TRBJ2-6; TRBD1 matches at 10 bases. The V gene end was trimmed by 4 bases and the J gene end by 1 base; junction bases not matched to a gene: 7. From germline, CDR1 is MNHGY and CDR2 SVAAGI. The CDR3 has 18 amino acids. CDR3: CASSFGGQGLSGANVLTF. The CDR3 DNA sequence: TGTGCCAGCAGTTTTGGGGGACAGGGGTTATCTGGGGCCAACGTCCTGACTTTC.

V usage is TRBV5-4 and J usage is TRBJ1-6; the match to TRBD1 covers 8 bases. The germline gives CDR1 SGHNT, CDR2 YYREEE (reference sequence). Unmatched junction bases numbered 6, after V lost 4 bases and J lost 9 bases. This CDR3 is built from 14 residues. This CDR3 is CASSIDRGASPLHF. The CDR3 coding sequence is TGTGCCAGCAGCATCGACAGGGGTGCTTCACCCCTCCACTTT. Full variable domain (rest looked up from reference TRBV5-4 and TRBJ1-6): ETGVTQSPTHLIKTRGQQVTLRCSSQSGHNTVSWYQQALGQGPQFIFQYYREEENGRGNFPPRFSGLQFPNYSSELNVNALELDDSALYLCASSIDRGASPLHFGNGTRLTVT.

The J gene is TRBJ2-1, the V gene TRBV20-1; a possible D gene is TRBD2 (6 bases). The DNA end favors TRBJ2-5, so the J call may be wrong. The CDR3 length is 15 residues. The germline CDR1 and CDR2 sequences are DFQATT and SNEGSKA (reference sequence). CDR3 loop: CSARDPVGGQETQYF. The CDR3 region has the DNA TGCAGTGCTAGAGATCCCGTCGGGGGCCAAGAGACCCAGTACTTC.

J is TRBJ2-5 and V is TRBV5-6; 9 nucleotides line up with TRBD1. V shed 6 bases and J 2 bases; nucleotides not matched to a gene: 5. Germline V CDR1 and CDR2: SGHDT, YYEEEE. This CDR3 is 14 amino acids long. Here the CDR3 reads CASTRTGVQETQYF. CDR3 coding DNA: TGTGCCAGCACCAGGACAGGGGTTCAAGAGACCCAGTACTTC.

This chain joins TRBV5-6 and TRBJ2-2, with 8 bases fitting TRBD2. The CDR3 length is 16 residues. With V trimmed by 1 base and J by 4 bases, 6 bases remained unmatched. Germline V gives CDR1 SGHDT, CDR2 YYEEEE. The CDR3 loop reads CASSLFGLATTGELFF. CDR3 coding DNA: TGTGCCAGCAGCTTGTTCGGACTAGCAACCACCGGGGAGCTGTTTTTT.

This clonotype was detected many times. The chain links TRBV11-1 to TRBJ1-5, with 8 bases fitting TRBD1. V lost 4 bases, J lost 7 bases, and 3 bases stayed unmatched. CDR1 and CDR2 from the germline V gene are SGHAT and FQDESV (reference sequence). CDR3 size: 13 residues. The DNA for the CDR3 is TGTGCCAGCAGCTCTGACAGGGGACAGCCCCAGCATTTT. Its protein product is CASSSDRGQPQHF.

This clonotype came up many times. Written as DNA, the CDR3 is TGCAGTGCTAGATCCCGGAGTACCCTCGGGGGGCCCCAGCATTTT. Amino acid sequence: CSARSRSTLGGPQHF. The chain joins TRBV20-1 to TRBJ1-5; perhaps TRBD1 as D (5 bases). V was trimmed by 2 bases and J by 9 bases, leaving 20 bases between them. The germline V gene has CDR1 DFQATT and CDR2 SNEGSKA (reference sequence). The CDR3 is 15 amino acids.

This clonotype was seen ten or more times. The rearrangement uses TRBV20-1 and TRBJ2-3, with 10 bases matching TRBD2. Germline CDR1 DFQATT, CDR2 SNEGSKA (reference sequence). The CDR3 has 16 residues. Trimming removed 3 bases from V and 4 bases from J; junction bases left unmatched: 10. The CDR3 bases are TGCAGTGCTAGGGCCGCTAGCGGGAGAATGGCAGATACGCAGTATTTT. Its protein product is CSARAASGRMADTQYF.

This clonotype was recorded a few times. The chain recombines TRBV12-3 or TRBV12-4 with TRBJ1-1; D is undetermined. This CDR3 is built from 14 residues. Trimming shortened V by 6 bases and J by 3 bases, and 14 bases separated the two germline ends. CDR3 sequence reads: CASRSFLGHTEAFF. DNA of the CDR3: TGTGCCAGCAGGTCTTTCTTGGGTCACACTGAAGCTTTCTTT.

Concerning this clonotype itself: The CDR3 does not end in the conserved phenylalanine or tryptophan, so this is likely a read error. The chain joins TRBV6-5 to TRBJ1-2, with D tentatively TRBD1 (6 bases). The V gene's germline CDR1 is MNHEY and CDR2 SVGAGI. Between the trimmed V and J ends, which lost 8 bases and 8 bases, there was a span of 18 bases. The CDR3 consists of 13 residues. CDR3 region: CASLPRGIRGYTL. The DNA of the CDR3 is TGTGCCAGCCTCCCGAGGGGGATCCGCGGCTACACCCTC.

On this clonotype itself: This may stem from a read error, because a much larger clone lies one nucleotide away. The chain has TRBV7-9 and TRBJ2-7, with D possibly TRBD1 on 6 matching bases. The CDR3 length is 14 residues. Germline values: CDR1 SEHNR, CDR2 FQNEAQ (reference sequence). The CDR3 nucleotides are TGTGCCAGCAGCCCCCCGGGACATGGCTACGAGCGGTACTTC. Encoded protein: CASSPPGHGYERYF.

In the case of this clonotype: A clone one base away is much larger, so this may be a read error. DNA of the CDR3: TGTGCCAGCAGAAGGTCAGGAGCCTACGAGCAGTACTTC. It codes for CASRRSGAYEQYF. This rearrangement joins TRBV27 to TRBJ2-7, with unresolved D. V lost 6 bases and J 2 bases, leaving 11 bases between the germline ends. The CDR3 sequence is 13 residues long. Per germline, CDR1 MNHEY and CDR2 SMNVEV (reference sequence).

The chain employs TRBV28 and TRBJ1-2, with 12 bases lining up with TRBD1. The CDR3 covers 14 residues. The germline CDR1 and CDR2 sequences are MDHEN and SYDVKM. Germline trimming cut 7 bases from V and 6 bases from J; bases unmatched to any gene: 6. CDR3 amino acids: CASKSGTGGNGYTF. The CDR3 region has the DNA TGTGCCAGCAAATCCGGGACAGGGGGCAATGGCTACACCTTC.

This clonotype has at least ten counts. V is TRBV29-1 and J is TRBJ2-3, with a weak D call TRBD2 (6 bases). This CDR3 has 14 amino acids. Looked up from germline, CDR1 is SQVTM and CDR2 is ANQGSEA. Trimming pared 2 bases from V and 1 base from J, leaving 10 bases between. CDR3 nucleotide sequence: TGCAGCGTTGAATCGGGGGTGGGCACAGATACGCAGTATTTT. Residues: CSVESGVGTDTQYF.

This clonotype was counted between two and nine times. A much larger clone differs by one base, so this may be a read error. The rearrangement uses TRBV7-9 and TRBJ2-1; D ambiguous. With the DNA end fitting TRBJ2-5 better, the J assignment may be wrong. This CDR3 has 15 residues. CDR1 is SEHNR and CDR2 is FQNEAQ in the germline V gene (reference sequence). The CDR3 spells CASSAMSPTQEAQYF. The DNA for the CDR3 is TGTGCCAGCAGCGCCATGAGCCCGACCCAAGAGGCCCAGTACTTC.